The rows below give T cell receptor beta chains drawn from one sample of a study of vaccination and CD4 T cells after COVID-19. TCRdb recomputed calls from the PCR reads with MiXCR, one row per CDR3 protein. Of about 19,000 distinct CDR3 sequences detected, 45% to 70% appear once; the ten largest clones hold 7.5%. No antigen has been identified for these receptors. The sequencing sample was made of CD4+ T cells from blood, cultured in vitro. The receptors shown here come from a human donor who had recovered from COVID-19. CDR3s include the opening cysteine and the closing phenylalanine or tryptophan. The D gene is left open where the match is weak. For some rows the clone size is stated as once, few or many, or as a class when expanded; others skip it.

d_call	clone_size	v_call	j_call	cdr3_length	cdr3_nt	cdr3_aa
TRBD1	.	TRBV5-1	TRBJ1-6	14	TGCGCCAGCAGGGGGACAGGAGAAGGGTCACCCCTCCACTTT	CASRGTGEGSPLHF
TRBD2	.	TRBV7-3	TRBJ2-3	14	TGTGCCAGCAGCCGGGGGGAGAGCACAGATACGCAGTATTTT	CASSRGESTDTQYF
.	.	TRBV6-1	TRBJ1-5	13	TGTGCCAGCACGAGGGAGGGGGATCAGCCCCAGCATTTT	CASTREGDQPQHF
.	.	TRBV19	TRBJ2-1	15	TGTGCCAGTAGTATGGTAGCAGGGTCCTACAATGAGCAGTTCTTC	CASSMVAGSYNEQFF
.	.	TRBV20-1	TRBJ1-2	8	TGCAGGCCTTATGGCTACACCTTC	CRPYGYTF
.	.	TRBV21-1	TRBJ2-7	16	TGTGCCAGCAGCAAAGTCGGTCTAGCGGGAGCAGGCGAGCAGTACTTC	CASSKVGLAGAGEQYF
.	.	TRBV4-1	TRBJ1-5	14	TGCGCCAGCAGCCAAGAAGCCCAATCGAGGCCCCAGCATTTT	CASSQEAQSRPQHF
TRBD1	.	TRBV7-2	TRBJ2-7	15	TGTGCCAGCAGCTTAGTTTTTGGGACAGCCGACGAGCAGTACTTC	CASSLVFGTADEQYF
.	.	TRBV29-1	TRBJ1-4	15	TGCAGCGTTTCTCCAGACGCTCCCTACGGTGAAAAACTGTTTTTT	CSVSPDAPYGEKLFF
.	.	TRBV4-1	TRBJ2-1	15	TGCGCCAGCAGCCAAGAGGTAGCGGAGCTACTGGAGCAGTTCTTC	CASSQEVAELLEQFF
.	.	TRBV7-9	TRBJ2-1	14	TGTGCCAGCAGCTCCGGGACTCCCTACAATGAGCAGTTCTTC	CASSSGTPYNEQFF
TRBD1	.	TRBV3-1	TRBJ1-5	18	TGTGCCAGCAGCCAAGTTCGAGACAGGGCGGCGCGCAATCAGCCCCAGCATTTT	CASSQVRDRAARNQPQHF
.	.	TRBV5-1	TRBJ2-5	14	TGCGCCAGCAGCTTGGGCAGGGATGTAGAGACCCAGTACTTC	CASSLGRDVETQYF
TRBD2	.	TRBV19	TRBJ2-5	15	TGTGCCAGTAGTCCCAGGACTAGCGGGCAAGAGACCCAGTACTTC	CASSPRTSGQETQYF
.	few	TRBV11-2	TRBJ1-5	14	TGTGCCAGCAGCGAAGACAGGTGGGATCAGCCCCAGCATTTT	CASSEDRWDQPQHF
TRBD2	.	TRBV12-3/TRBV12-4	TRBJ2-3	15	TGTGCCAGCAGTTTTTGGGGGAGGGGCACAGATACGCAGTATTTT	CASSFWGRGTDTQYF
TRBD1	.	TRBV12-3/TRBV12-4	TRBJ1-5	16	TGTGCCAGCAGTCACCACAGGACAGGGGGGAATCAGCCCCAGCATTTT	CASSHHRTGGNQPQHF
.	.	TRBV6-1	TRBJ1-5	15	TGTGCCAGCAGTGAAGCCGGACACTTCAATCAGCCCCAGCATTTT	CASSEAGHFNQPQHF